Detailed here is one T cell receptor beta chain. The germline V gene has CDR1 LGHNA and CDR2 YSLEER. V was clipped by 5 bases and J by 4 bases; unmatched bases: 9. The CDR3 is 15 amino acids. TCRdb keeps only in-frame clones here, not all; method: immunoSEQ multiplex PCR. The data hold 200,000 to 300,000 clones, with around 80% observed a single time. These data belong to a study of blood T cell repertoires in COVID-19. Study-level background: Donors in the United States, Italy and Spain gave samples during acute or convalescent COVID-19.

The clonotype originates from a man in his 60s with acute or convalescent COVID-19. The chain joins TRBV4-3 to TRBJ2-5; 8 positions agree with TRBD2. Source material: peripheral blood. CDR3 loop: CASSNSPLAGETQYF. The CDR3 nucleotides read TGCGCCAGCAGCAACTCTCCCCTAGCGGGAGAGACCCAGTACTTC.